This TCR beta chain was observed in a study of control samples from healthy donors and cancer patients. Germline loops: CDR1 MDHEN, CDR2 SYDVKM. This CDR3 is built from 14 residues. The V end lost 5 bases, the J end lost 7 bases, and 14 bases lay between the germline ends. This table comes from immunoSEQ multiplex PCR, and its TCRdb copy is limited to in-frame clones, with some not included. The profile shows fewer than 90,000 clones, approximately 89% of them singletons. The sample was blood. The chain couples TRBV28 to TRBJ1-4, with D tentatively TRBD1 (6 bases). This TCR was sampled from a man aged 45 to 65 in good health. The CDR3 spells CASSLPARGEKLFF. CDR3 DNA: TGTGCCAGCAGTCTGCCCGCCAGGGGTGAAAAACTGTTTTTT.